This is a list of T cell receptor beta chains from one sample in a study of chemoradiotherapy in HPV16-positive cancers. Using immunoSEQ multiplex PCR, the repertoire was profiled, and TCRdb retains in-frame clones only, with some absent. The sample yields thousands of clones, 78% seen once. Sampling was conducted from a patient who underwent chemoradiotherapy. These TCRs come from a human donor with HPV-associated anogenital cancer. Each CDR3 is given with its conserved first and last residue. Fields, in order: clone size, J gene, D gene, V gene, CDR3 protein, CDR3 DNA. The D gene is left open where the match is weak. Clone size is shown for a subset of rows, as once, few, many or a class of expanded clone.

abundance: .
j_gene: TRBJ1-1
d_gene: .
v_gene: TRBV5-8
CDR3aa: CASSLGGRGNTEAFF
CDR3nt: TGTGCCAGCAGCTTGGGGGGCAGAGGGAACACTGAAGCTTTCTTT

abundance: .
j_gene: TRBJ2-1
d_gene: .
v_gene: TRBV18
CDR3aa: CASSPDFHNEQFF
CDR3nt: TGTGCCAGCTCACCCGACTTTCACAATGAGCAGTTCTTC

abundance: .
j_gene: TRBJ2-5
d_gene: .
v_gene: TRBV27
CDR3aa: CASKLNRNQETQYF
CDR3nt: TGTGCCAGCAAGCTAAACAGGAACCAAGAGACCCAGTACTTC

abundance: .
j_gene: TRBJ2-4
d_gene: TRBD2
v_gene: TRBV2
CDR3aa: CASSSSGSPNIQYF
CDR3nt: TGTGCCAGCAGTTCGAGCGGGAGCCCCAACATTCAGTACTTC

abundance: .
j_gene: TRBJ2-3
d_gene: TRBD2
v_gene: TRBV19
CDR3aa: CASSMGLAGGRTDTQYF
CDR3nt: TGTGCCAGTAGTATGGGACTAGCGGGGGGCCGCACAGATACGCAGTATTTT

abundance: .
j_gene: TRBJ2-3
d_gene: .
v_gene: TRBV7-2
CDR3aa: CASSLVSGATDTQYF
CDR3nt: TGTGCCAGCAGCTTAGTTAGCGGTGCCACAGATACGCAGTATTTT

abundance: .
j_gene: TRBJ2-3
d_gene: .
v_gene: TRBV29-1
CDR3aa: CSSKGVFTDTQYF
CDR3nt: TGCAGCTCCAAAGGGGTTTTCACAGATACGCAGTATTTT

abundance: .
j_gene: TRBJ1-1
d_gene: .
v_gene: TRBV7-3
CDR3aa: CASSPSRQNTEAFF
CDR3nt: TGTGCCAGCAGCCCCAGCCGTCAGAACACTGAAGCTTTCTTT

abundance: .
j_gene: TRBJ1-6
d_gene: .
v_gene: TRBV19
CDR3aa: CASSIGNSPLHF
CDR3nt: TGTGCCAGTAGTATAGGGAATTCACCCCTCCACTTT

abundance: .
j_gene: TRBJ2-2
d_gene: TRBD1
v_gene: TRBV27
CDR3aa: CASSKAGGTGELFF
CDR3nt: TGTGCCAGCAGTAAAGCAGGGGGCACCGGGGAGCTGTTTTTT

abundance: .
j_gene: TRBJ1-1
d_gene: .
v_gene: TRBV7-9
CDR3aa: CASSLARDFEAFF
CDR3nt: TGTGCCAGCAGCTTAGCCAGGGATTTTGAAGCTTTCTTT

abundance: once
j_gene: TRBJ1-4
d_gene: .
v_gene: TRBV10-3
CDR3aa: CAISEGQADNEKLFF
CDR3nt: TGTGCCATCAGTGAGGGGCAGGCCGATAATGAAAAACTGTTTTTT

abundance: .
j_gene: TRBJ1-2
d_gene: TRBD1
v_gene: TRBV29-1
CDR3aa: CSGRQGAGGYTF
CDR3nt: TGCAGCGGTCGACAGGGGGCGGGTGGCTACACCTTC

abundance: .
j_gene: TRBJ1-1
d_gene: .
v_gene: TRBV10-3
CDR3aa: CAIGDMNTEAFF
CDR3nt: TGTGCCATCGGGGACATGAACACTGAAGCTTTCTTT

abundance: .
j_gene: TRBJ1-6
d_gene: .
v_gene: TRBV30
CDR3aa: CAWQGSSGSPLHF
CDR3nt: TGTGCCTGGCAGGGGTCCTCGGGTTCACCCCTCCACTTT

abundance: .
j_gene: TRBJ2-5
d_gene: TRBD2
v_gene: TRBV28
CDR3aa: CASRPGLAGETQYF
CDR3nt: TGTGCCAGCAGACCGGGACTAGCGGGAGAGACCCAGTACTTC

abundance: .
j_gene: TRBJ2-3
d_gene: .
v_gene: TRBV6-4
CDR3aa: CAGSRAQDGGETQYF
CDR3nt: TGTGCCGGCAGCCGAGCCCAGGACGGAGGCGAAACGCAGTATTTT

abundance: .
j_gene: TRBJ2-3
d_gene: TRBD2
v_gene: TRBV5-1
CDR3aa: CASSLWTSGTEGTQYF
CDR3nt: TGCGCCAGCAGCCTTTGGACTAGCGGGACAGAGGGTACGCAGTATTTT

abundance: few
j_gene: TRBJ2-7
d_gene: .
v_gene: TRBV9
CDR3aa: CASSGEVRGEQYF
CDR3nt: TGTGCCAGCAGCGGCGAGGTTCGTGGCGAGCAGTACTTC

abundance: .
j_gene: TRBJ2-5
d_gene: .
v_gene: TRBV21-1
CDR3aa: CASSKVGGGAGETQYF
CDR3nt: .

abundance: .
j_gene: TRBJ1-2
d_gene: .
v_gene: TRBV5-8
CDR3aa: CASSLRVGGGYTF
CDR3nt: TGTGCCAGCAGCCTAAGGGTCGGAGGCGGCTACACCTTC

abundance: .
j_gene: TRBJ1-2
d_gene: .
v_gene: TRBV11-3
CDR3aa: CASSLGGLGGRGYTF
CDR3nt: TGTGCCAGCAGCTTAGGGGGGTTGGGGGGCCGAGGCTACACCTTC

abundance: .
j_gene: TRBJ2-1
d_gene: .
v_gene: TRBV7-2
CDR3aa: CASKQSWQNNEQFF
CDR3nt: TGTGCCAGCAAACAAAGCTGGCAGAACAATGAGCAGTTCTTC

abundance: few
j_gene: TRBJ2-7
d_gene: .
v_gene: TRBV27
CDR3aa: CASSPPGQGGYEQYF
CDR3nt: TGTGCCAGCAGTCCCCCTGGGCAAGGGGGGTACGAGCAGTACTTC

abundance: .
j_gene: TRBJ2-3
d_gene: .
v_gene: TRBV5-1
CDR3aa: CASSLGMPLTDTQYF
CDR3nt: TGCGCCAGCAGCCTTGGGATGCCTCTCACAGATACGCAGTATTTT

abundance: few
j_gene: TRBJ1-5
d_gene: .
v_gene: TRBV29-1
CDR3aa: CSVEVEGPGGNQPQHF
CDR3nt: TGCAGCGTTGAGGTGGAGGGACCTGGAGGCAATCAGCCCCAGCATTTT

abundance: .
j_gene: TRBJ1-3
d_gene: .
v_gene: TRBV6-1
CDR3aa: CASSEAPGVRSGNTIYF
CDR3nt: TGTGCCAGCAGTGAAGCGCCGGGGGTTCGGTCTGGAAACACCATATATTTT

abundance: once
j_gene: TRBJ1-2
d_gene: .
v_gene: TRBV30
CDR3aa: CAWSAGLFNYGYTF
CDR3nt: TGTGCCTGGAGTGCGGGACTGTTTAACTATGGCTACACCTTC